The 7 T cell receptor beta chains below were found in one sample sequenced in a study of blood T cells in healthy people across ages (dated by TCRdb to the mid-2010s). Library construction relied on 5' RACE. For sequencing, an Illumina HiSeq 2500 was employed. A second roughly 6 to 12 cycle PCR used a sample-barcoded 5' primer and a J-beta primer mix. Using fastp trimming at Q25 and MiXCR clonotype assembly, TCRdb reanalyzed the public sequencing data and kept in-frame beta chains. Entries are consolidated by CDR3 protein sequence, retaining the most common genes and DNA. The sample profile shows about 1.4 million distinct CDR3 sequences; 55% to 75% of them were found once. The top ten clonotypes cover roughly 6.3% of the sample. The sequenced sample consisted of blood. The receptors were gathered from a man between 18 and 35 years old in good health.

This chain connects TRBV4-1 to TRBJ1-6, with a possible D match to TRBD1 (5 bases). Per the germline V gene, CDR1 is MGHRA and CDR2 is YSYEKL. Between the trimmed V and J ends, which lost 2 bases and 6 bases, there was a span of 14 bases. The CDR3 covers 16 residues. The CDR3 bases are TGCGCCAGCAGCCAACCCAGGGAATTAAGTAATTCACCCCTCCACTTT. Protein: CASSQPRELSNSPLHF.

V gene TRBV7-2 combines with J gene TRBJ2-1, with no clear D. Trimming stripped 5 bases from V and 4 bases from J, with 15 bases between. CDR1 and CDR2 (germline): SGHTA, FQGNSA. The CDR3 length is 15 residues. This chain's CDR3 is CASSPTPLAYNEQFF. The CDR3 DNA sequence: TGTGCCAGCAGCCCCACCCCATTAGCTTACAATGAGCAGTTCTTC.

The chain uses TRBV4-3 and TRBJ2-3, with D possibly TRBD1 on 6 matching bases. This CDR3 has 15 amino acids. Trimming took off 4 bases at V and 6 bases at J, with 17 bases between the two ends. Germline CDR1 LGHNA, CDR2 YSLEER. The CDR3 is CASSPEYRASDTQYF. The CDR3 DNA is TGCGCCAGCAGCCCAGAGTACAGGGCTTCGGATACGCAGTATTTT.

This clonotype was detected only once. V and J are TRBV7-9 and TRBJ2-7; the match to TRBD2 covers 10 bases. The CDR3 runs to 15 residues. The trim removed 4 bases at V and 3 bases at J, leaving 6 bases unmatched. Per germline, CDR1 SEHNR and CDR2 FQNEAQ (reference sequence). The CDR3 protein is CASSSMLAGDYEQYF. CDR3 DNA sequence: TGTGCCAGCAGCTCGATGCTAGCGGGGGACTACGAGCAGTACTTC.

This chain connects TRBV28 to TRBJ2-7; TRBD1 matches at 10 bases. The V segment lost 6 bases and the J segment 0 bases; nucleotides outside the gene matches: 5. This CDR3 comprises 15 residues. The V gene's germline CDR1 is MDHEN and CDR2 SYDVKM. CDR3 region: CASSYRDRGSYEQYF. CDR3 sequence (DNA): TGTGCCAGCAGCTACCGGGACAGGGGCTCCTACGAGCAGTACTTC.

Only one count was recorded for this clonotype. The chain employs TRBV29-1 and TRBJ2-1; perhaps TRBD1 as D (5 bases). Trimming took 4 bases from V and 4 from J, leaving 14 bases between them. Germline V gene data show CDR1 as SQVTM and CDR2 as ANQGSEA. The CDR3 is 14 amino acids. The CDR3 DNA sequence: TGCAGCGTTGGAAGTCAGGGAAATTACAATGAGCAGTTCTTC. Translated, it gives CSVGSQGNYNEQFF.

The chain is built from TRBV15 and TRBJ2-5; a weak D match, TRBD1 (7 bases). The CDR3 contains 14 residues. Trimming took off 5 bases at V and 2 bases at J, with 12 bases between the two ends. Per germline, CDR1 LNHNV and CDR2 YYDKDF (reference sequence). CDR3 sequence (DNA): TGTGCCACCAGCGCGGGACAGACACAAGAGACCCAGTACTTC. Its protein is CATSAGQTQETQYF.